This entry lists 2 T cell receptor beta chains sequenced from one sample in a study of human T cells and chemical hapten exposure. Unique molecular identifiers were attached to individual cDNA molecules within the library. From the reads, TCRdb called clonotypes with MiXCR, one entry per CDR3 protein. The sample yields approximately 5,000 distinct CDR3 sequences, around three fifths seen once. The treatment denotes: therapeutic diphenylcyclopropenone sensitization with weekly scalp DPC. The specimen was whole blood, collected before DPC sensitization or 2, 6, or about 24 weeks after (not recorded which). The receptors derive from an adult with alopecia areata. Some clones in this sample may be carry-over from other donors' samples. This table probably holds off-target reads from a library built for another chain.

The chain has TRBV5-4 and TRBJ2-7; 9 positions match TRBD1. CDR1 is SGHNT, CDR2 YYREEE, per germline (reference sequence). With V trimmed by 5 bases and J by 5 bases, 8 bases remained unmatched. This CDR3 has 14 amino acids. CDR3 in amino acids: CASRQPGQGHEQYF. Here the CDR3 DNA reads TGTGCCAGCAGACAACCGGGACAGGGCCACGAGCAGTACTTC. The full variable domain, in which reference TRBV5-4 and TRBJ2-7 provide the parts outside the CDR3, is ETGVTQSPTHLIKTRGQQVTLRCSSQSGHNTVSWYQQALGQGPQFIFQYYREEENGRGNFPPRFSGLQFPNYSSELNVNALELDDSALYLCASRQPGQGHEQYFGPGTRLTVT.

This clonotype has only one observation. This chain uses TRBV16 with TRBJ2-7; either TRBD1 or TRBD2 may fit D (5 bases each). V was shortened by 4 bases and J by 3 bases, with 16 bases between the two germline ends. This CDR3 contains 15 residues. The germline CDR1 and CDR2 sequences are KGHSY and FQNENV. The CDR3 DNA reads TGTGCCAGCAGCCTCTACCGGGACGTCTTCTACGAGCAGTACTTC. Translated: CASSLYRDVFYEQYF. The full variable domain, rest sourced from reference TRBV16 and TRBJ2-7, is GEEVAQTPKHLVRGEGQKAKLYCAPIKGHSYVFWYQQVLKNEFKFLISFQNENVFDETGMPKERFSAKCLPNSPCSLEIQATKLEDSAVYFCASSLYRDVFYEQYFGPGTRLTVT.